The 15 T cell receptor beta chains below were found in one sample sequenced in a study of beta chain features in type 1 diabetes. The study reverse transcribed the entire isolated RNA, so it sequenced expressed TCRB transcripts. Here immunoSEQ multiplex PCR was the method, and the copy in TCRdb shows in-frame clones only, minus some. The table shows 360,000 or so clones, with about 20% occurring only once. Sequences were obtained from naive CD4+ T cells from blood. These receptors were taken from a woman younger than 35 in good health.

In nucleotides, the CDR3 is TGTGCCAGCAGAGGACTAGCGGGAGGGATCGGGGAGCTGTTTTTT. Its protein product is CASRGLAGGIGELFF. This chain joins TRBV2 and TRBJ2-2; 15 nucleotides agree with TRBD2. Germline V lookup: CDR1 SNHLY, CDR2 FYNNEI. J lost 7 bases, V lost 6 bases, and 3 bases had no gene match. The CDR3 contains 15 residues.

In its sample, this clone was seen a few times. The chain combines TRBV27 with TRBJ2-2; D might be TRBD2 (6 bases). Per germline, CDR1 MNHEY and CDR2 SMNVEV (reference sequence). The CDR3 totals 14 residues. V was shortened by 7 bases and J by 5 bases, with 14 bases between the two germline ends. CDR3 coding DNA: TGTGCCAGCATGAGTAGCGGATGGACCGGGGAGCTGTTTTTT. Amino acids: CASMSSGWTGELFF.

This rearrangement joins TRBV18 to TRBJ1-2; D unclear. With 4 bases removed from V and 5 bases from J, the gap between germline ends came to 5 bases. CDR1 is KGHSH, CDR2 LQKENI, per germline. There are 11 residues in the CDR3. The CDR3 bases are TGTGCCAGCTCACAACAGTATGGCTACACCTTC. Translated: CASSQQYGYTF.

Many counts were recorded for this clone. J is TRBJ2-3 and V is TRBV9; unclear D gene. Germline lookup yields CDR1 SGDLS and CDR2 YYNGEE. V was cut by 1 base and J by 8 bases, with 8 bases left in between. CDR3 length equals 12 residues. The CDR3 DNA reads as TGTGCCAGCAGCGTACCCCCCGGTACGCAGTATTTT. Translation: CASSVPPGTQYF.

The rearrangement uses TRBV18 and TRBJ2-1; 7 nucleotides match TRBD2. The junction had 10 bases not matched to a gene; V was cut back by 3 bases and J by 5 bases. The CDR3 is made up of 16 amino acids. Looked up from germline, CDR1 is KGHSH and CDR2 is LQKENI. CDR3 in DNA: TGTGCCAGCTCACCCTTAGCGGGTGCACGCGACAATGAGCAGTTCTTC. Translated: CASSPLAGARDNEQFF.

The chain links TRBV18 to TRBJ1-1, with D perhaps TRBD1 (6 bases). CDR3 length equals 15 residues. V lost 3 bases to trimming and J lost 4 bases, with 15 bases between them. Germline values: CDR1 KGHSH, CDR2 LQKENI. The CDR3 loop is CASSPSTGLGTEAFF. The DNA of the CDR3 is TGTGCCAGCTCACCCTCAACAGGGTTAGGCACTGAAGCTTTCTTT.

The rearrangement links TRBV7-9 to TRBJ1-3, with TRBD1 matching 7 bases. Germline CDR1 is SEHNR and CDR2 is FQNEAQ (reference sequence). V lost 4 bases, J lost 8 bases, and 11 bases stayed unmatched. This CDR3 contains 15 residues. CDR3 residues: CASSSYRGIGHTIYF. The CDR3 DNA follows: TGTGCCAGCAGCTCGTACAGGGGTATCGGGCACACCATATATTTT.

The rearrangement links TRBV11-3 to TRBJ2-3; TRBD2 is a possible D gene (6 bases). CDR1 and CDR2 from the germline V gene are SGHNT and YENEEA. There are 13 residues in the CDR3. The V gene lost 6 bases and the J gene lost 5 bases, with 12 bases spanning the gap. The CDR3 region has the DNA TGTGCCAGCAGTCGACTAGAAGTAGATACGCAGTATTTT. Amino acids: CASSRLEVDTQYF.

This clone was detected only a few times. This chain uses TRBV12-5 with TRBJ1-1; D gene uncertain. Germline-derived CDR1 and CDR2 are LGHNT and FRNRAP. V lost 5 bases, J lost 6 bases, and 10 bases lay in between. This CDR3 has 12 residues. CDR3 nucleotide sequence: TGTGCTAGTGGTGGGCCGAGGGCTGAAGCTTTCTTT. Protein sequence: CASGGPRAEAFF.

This sequence joins TRBV6-5 and TRBJ2-3; D is possibly TRBD2 (5 bases). V lost 8 bases and J 6 bases, leaving 15 bases between the germline ends. CDR3 length: 13 residues. Germline CDR1 reads MNHEY; CDR2 reads SVGAGI. The CDR3 loop reads CASEGGPGDTQYF. CDR3 DNA sequence: TGTGCCAGCGAGGGCGGACCCGGGGATACGCAGTATTTT.

This clone was seen only a few times. V is TRBV6-1 and J is TRBJ2-1; D is possibly TRBD2 (6 bases). The V gene's germline CDR1 is MNHNS and CDR2 SASEGT. CDR3 length: 15 residues. Deletions cut 2 bases from V and 3 bases from J, with 11 bases between. The CDR3 reads CASSESSGFYNEQFF. DNA of the CDR3: TGTGCCAGCAGTGAAAGCAGCGGGTTCTACAATGAGCAGTTCTTC.

In this sample, this clone turned up a few times. This chain joins TRBV30 and TRBJ2-3; 8 nucleotides align to TRBD2. Germline CDR1 is GTSNPN and CDR2 is SVGIG (reference sequence). The CDR3 runs to 13 residues. The V gene end was trimmed by 3 bases and the J gene end by 5 bases; junction bases not matched to a gene: 4. Here the CDR3 reads CAWSGRALDTQYF. The DNA of the CDR3 is TGTGCCTGGAGCGGGAGGGCCTTAGATACGCAGTATTTT. Looking up the rest from reference TRBV30 and TRBJ2-3 gives the full variable domain: SQTIHQWPATLVQPVGSPLSLECTVEGTSNPNLYWYRQAAGRGLQLLFYSVGIGQISSEVPQNLSASRPQDRQFILSSKKLLLSDSGFYLCAWSGRALDTQYFGPGTRLTVL.

The chain employs TRBV5-1 and TRBJ2-1; D is uncertain. Deletions cut 8 bases from V and 3 bases from J, with 18 bases between. CDR3 length: 15 residues. CDR1 and CDR2 (germline): SGHRS, YFSETQ. This chain's CDR3 is CASELSDSFYNEQFF. Here the CDR3 DNA reads TGCGCCAGTGAATTAAGCGACTCCTTCTACAATGAGCAGTTCTTC.

The rearrangement links TRBV19 to TRBJ1-1; 8 bases are a match to TRBD1. Trimming removed 5 bases from V and 3 bases from J; junction bases left unmatched: 8. This CDR3 has 15 residues. Germline assignment: CDR1 LNHDA and CDR2 SQIVND (reference sequence). CDR3 region: CASSPRTGYDTEAFF. CDR3 nucleotides: TGTGCCAGTAGTCCAAGGACAGGGTATGACACTGAAGCTTTCTTT.

V usage is TRBV29-1 and J usage is TRBJ1-1; D is unclear. Trimming removed 4 bases from V and 3 bases from J, with 12 bases in between. Germline V gene data show CDR1 as SQVTM and CDR2 as ANQGSEA. The CDR3 extends over 13 amino acids. In nucleotides, the CDR3 is TGCAGCGTTGGTAAGGTCGGGGACACTGAAGCTTTCTTT. Protein: CSVGKVGDTEAFF.